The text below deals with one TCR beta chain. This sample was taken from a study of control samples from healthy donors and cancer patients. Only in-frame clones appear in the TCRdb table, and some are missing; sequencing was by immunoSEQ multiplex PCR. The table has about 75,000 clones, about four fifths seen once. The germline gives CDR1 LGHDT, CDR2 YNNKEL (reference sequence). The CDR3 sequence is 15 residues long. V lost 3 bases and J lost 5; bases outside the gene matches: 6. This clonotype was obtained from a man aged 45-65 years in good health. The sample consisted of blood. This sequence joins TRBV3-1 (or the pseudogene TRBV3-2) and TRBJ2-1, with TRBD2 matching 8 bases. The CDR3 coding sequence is TGTGCCAGCAGCCAGTTGGGACTAGAGAACAATGAGCAGTTCTTC. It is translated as CASSQLGLENNEQFF.